One sample yielded the 24 T cell receptor beta chains listed below, sequenced in a study of cytomegalovirus exposure and HLA in healthy donors. Assay: immunoSEQ multiplex PCR; the TCRdb copy retains only in-frame clones and omits some. Among some 250,000 clones listed, around 90% were seen once. Sequencing was done on a sample of PBMCs. These receptors all come from a woman between 25 and 40 years old in good health and CMV-seronegative.

The chain joins TRBV4-1 to TRBJ2-7; D possibly corresponds to TRBD2 (5 bases). With 1 base removed from V and 0 bases from J, the gap between germline ends came to 13 bases. The CDR3 contains 16 residues. CDR1 and CDR2 (germline): MGHRA, YSYEKL. This CDR3 is CASSQGILASSYEQYF. The CDR3 DNA sequence: TGCGCCAGCAGCCAAGGGATCCTAGCATCCTCCTACGAGCAGTACTTC.

The chain employs TRBV27 and TRBJ2-1; 9 positions match TRBD2. From germline, CDR1 is MNHEY and CDR2 SMNVEV (reference sequence). V trimming: 3 bases; J trimming: 0 bases; junction bases outside the gene matches: 9. This CDR3 has 18 amino acids. The CDR3 loop is CASSLGSGRPSSYNEQFF. CDR3 DNA sequence: TGTGCCAGCAGTTTGGGGAGCGGGAGGCCCAGCTCCTACAATGAGCAGTTCTTC.

V and J are TRBV28 and TRBJ2-7; 9 nucleotides align to TRBD1. V lost 5 bases and J lost 3; bases outside the gene matches: 5. This CDR3 spans 14 amino acids. CDR1 is MDHEN and CDR2 is SYDVKM in the germline V gene. The CDR3 spells CASSTGTGHYEQYF. CDR3 nucleotide sequence: TGTGCCAGCAGTACCGGGACAGGGCACTACGAGCAGTACTTC.

The chain couples TRBV7-2 to TRBJ2-1, with 10 bases lining up with TRBD2. There are 15 residues in the CDR3. CDR1 and CDR2 from the germline V gene are SGHTA and FQGNSA. The ends lost 5 bases at V and 5 bases at J; junction bases unmatched: 6. The CDR3 sequence: CASSGQRGGNNEQFF. In DNA, the CDR3 is TGTGCCAGCAGCGGACAGCGGGGGGGAAACAATGAGCAGTTCTTC.

V usage is TRBV5-8 and J usage is TRBJ2-5; 9 bases align to TRBD1. Trimming at V came to 4 bases and at J to 2 bases, leaving 3 bases not matched to a gene. From germline, CDR1 is SGHTS and CDR2 YDEGEE. CDR3 length: 14 residues. This chain's CDR3 is CASSHGQGQETQYF. The CDR3 region has the DNA TGTGCCAGCAGCCATGGACAGGGGCAAGAGACCCAGTACTTC.

This clone was picked up a small number of times. V usage is TRBV28 and J usage is TRBJ2-2; no firm D call. Germline assignment: CDR1 MDHEN and CDR2 SYDVKM. The CDR3 has 14 residues. V lost 5 bases and J 0 bases, leaving 7 bases between the germline ends. Here the CDR3 DNA reads TGTGCCAGCAGTGTCCGCTCGAACACCGGGGAGCTGTTTTTT. Its translation is CASSVRSNTGELFF.

V and J are TRBV19 and TRBJ2-3, with D perhaps matching TRBD1 (7 bases). CDR1 and CDR2 from the germline V gene are LNHDA and SQIVND (reference sequence). Trimming pared 9 bases from V and 2 bases from J, leaving 15 bases between. This CDR3 has 14 residues. CDR3 sequence (DNA): TGTGCCAGGGAGGGACAGATCCACACAGATACGCAGTATTTT. Amino acids: CAREGQIHTDTQYF.

This rearrangement joins TRBV7-8 to TRBJ2-3, with TRBD2 identical over 8 bases. CDR3 length: 15 residues. V lost 4 bases to trimming and J lost 2 bases; unmatched junction nucleotides: 5. Germline V lookup: CDR1 SGHVS, CDR2 FQNEAQ. The CDR3 spells CASSSGGRSTDTQYF. DNA of the CDR3: TGTGCCAGCAGCTCGGGGGGGCGGTCCACAGATACGCAGTATTTT.

The gene calls are TRBV27 and TRBJ2-7; 8 nucleotides match TRBD2. The germline V gene has CDR1 MNHEY and CDR2 SMNVEV (reference sequence). V gave up 3 bases and J gave up 2 bases; unmatched junction bases: 3. The CDR3 covers 14 residues. CDR3 DNA sequence: TGTGCCAGCAGTTTGGCGGGAGGTGCCTACGAGCAGTACTTC. Translating it yields CASSLAGGAYEQYF.

This clone occurred a few times. V usage is TRBV30 and J usage is TRBJ2-3; D is unresolved. V gave up 0 bases and J gave up 6 bases, with 1 base separating them. Germline CDR1 GTSNPN, CDR2 SVGIG (reference sequence). CDR3 length equals 10 residues. For the CDR3, the DNA is TGTGCCTGGAGTGTTGATACGCAGTATTTT. This codes for CAWSVDTQYF.

The chain joins TRBV10-3 to TRBJ2-1, with D perhaps given as TRBD1 or TRBD2 (5 bases each). The CDR3 totals 14 residues. The ends were cut back, 7 bases at V and 5 bases at J, with 15 bases in the middle. Germline CDR1 ENHRY, CDR2 SYGVKD. The CDR3 DNA follows: TGTGCCATCACGAGGGATAACAGGCACAATGAGCAGTTCTTC. It yields the protein CAITRDNRHNEQFF.

V usage is TRBV2 and J usage is TRBJ2-2, with 7 bases identical to TRBD2. J was trimmed by 1 base and V by 10 bases; bases with no gene match: 6. Germline V lookup: CDR1 SNHLY, CDR2 FYNNEI. The CDR3 length is 14 residues. This CDR3 reads CAKGPGGNTGELFF. The CDR3 nucleotides are TGTGCCAAAGGACCGGGAGGGAACACCGGGGAGCTGTTTTTT.

The chain employs TRBV6-1 and TRBJ2-5, with TRBD2 matching 13 bases. The CDR3 consists of 19 residues. The V segment lost 3 bases and the J segment 1 base; nucleotides outside the gene matches: 11. Looked up from germline, CDR1 is MNHNS and CDR2 is SASEGT. The CDR3 reads CASSDLRLAGGHAQETQYF. The CDR3 DNA follows: TGTGCCAGCAGTGACCTTCGACTAGCGGGAGGCCACGCCCAAGAGACCCAGTACTTC.

V gene TRBV2 combines with J gene TRBJ2-3, with 7 bases fitting TRBD2. This CDR3 region has 17 residues. Germline assignment: CDR1 SNHLY and CDR2 FYNNEI. V trimming: 3 bases; J trimming: 2 bases; junction bases outside the gene matches: 11. The CDR3: CASSESLGRLATDTQYF. The DNA of the CDR3 is TGTGCCAGCAGTGAGTCTCTTGGGCGACTAGCCACAGATACGCAGTATTTT.

V and J are TRBV6-5 and TRBJ2-1; TRBD2 agrees at 7 bases. This CDR3 region has 14 residues. In germline, CDR1 is MNHEY, CDR2 SVGAGI. V lost 6 bases and J lost 9; bases outside the gene matches: 11. The CDR3 sequence: CASSPVGGRGEQFF. CDR3 nucleotide sequence: TGTGCCAGCAGCCCGGTGGGCGGGAGAGGTGAGCAGTTCTTC.

Points on this clone: One junction end disagrees with the germline gene, perhaps due to a read error. The rearrangement links TRBV11-2 to TRBJ2-1; 10 bases align to TRBD1. This CDR3 has 11 amino acids. CDR1 SGHAT and CDR2 FQNNGV come from the germline V gene. As DNA, the CDR3 is TGTGCCAGCAGCTTAGGGGGACAGGGGATCTTC. Residues: CASSLGGQGIF.

The chain has TRBV6-1 and TRBJ1-1; D not certain. The germline V and J ends were trimmed by 10 bases and 1 base, with 13 bases remaining between them. This CDR3 has 13 amino acids. Per germline, CDR1 MNHNS and CDR2 SASEGT. The CDR3 nucleotides are TGTGCCACCAAACTCCAGGAGAACACTGAAGCTTTCTTT. This encodes CATKLQENTEAFF.

J is TRBJ2-1 and V is TRBV19; possibly TRBD2 for D (6 bases). This CDR3 contains 17 residues. From germline, CDR1 is LNHDA and CDR2 SQIVND (reference sequence). V lost 7 bases, J lost 6 bases, and 25 bases lay in between. As DNA, the CDR3 is TGTGCCAGTACGGCCGGACGTAATGGAGGGCATAGCAATGAGCAGTTCTTC. It translates to CASTAGRNGGHSNEQFF.

The chain employs TRBV14 and TRBJ1-4, with 9 positions matching TRBD1. The germline CDR1 and CDR2 sequences are SGHDN and FVKESK. With 5 bases clipped from V and 8 bases from J, the junction kept 9 bases outside the gene matches. This CDR3 has 15 residues. The CDR3 DNA reads TGTGCCAGCAGCGCAACAGGGGGCTGGAAGGAAAAACTGTTTTTT. It encodes CASSATGGWKEKLFF.

The chain employs TRBV7-3 and TRBJ2-5; TRBD2 is a possible D gene (6 bases). V gave up 5 bases and J gave up 4 bases, with 17 bases separating them. Germline assignment: CDR1 SGHTA and CDR2 FQGTGA. This CDR3 contains 15 residues. The CDR3 region is CASSPTGTARETQYF. CDR3 DNA sequence: TGTGCCAGCAGCCCTACCGGGACTGCCAGAGAGACCCAGTACTTC.

This clone came up once. The gene calls are TRBV7-2 and TRBJ2-7, with D unclear. The CDR3 sequence is 14 residues long. Germline loops: CDR1 SGHTA, CDR2 FQGNSA. V lost 1 base, J lost 4 bases, and 11 bases lay in between. Here the CDR3 reads CASSLEFSHYEQYF. CDR3 nucleotide sequence: TGTGCCAGCAGCTTAGAATTTTCCCATTACGAGCAGTACTTC.

The chain combines TRBV6-5 with TRBJ1-2, with TRBD1 matching over 7 bases. With 0 bases clipped from V and 4 bases from J, the junction kept 2 bases outside the gene matches. Germline V CDR1 and CDR2: MNHEY, SVGAGI. The CDR3 has 14 residues. The CDR3 nucleotides read TGTGCCAGCAGTTACTCACGACAGGGCTATGGCTACACCTTC. Its protein is CASSYSRQGYGYTF.

V and J are TRBV2 and TRBJ2-2; D gene uncertain. CDR1 SNHLY and CDR2 FYNNEI come from the germline V gene. V was clipped by 1 base and J by 3 bases, with 9 bases between them. The CDR3 length is 15 residues. Written as DNA, the CDR3 is TGTGCCAGCAGTGAAGGGTCCCGGGACACCGGGGAGCTGTTTTTT. Amino acids: CASSEGSRDTGELFF.

This clone was recorded only once. J is TRBJ2-3 and V is TRBV6-5; 10 nucleotides align to TRBD1. The J segment lost 15 bases and the V segment lost 2 bases, leaving 8 bases of the junction unmatched. The CDR3 is 13 residues long. Germline V lookup: CDR1 MNHEY, CDR2 SVGAGI. The CDR3 nucleotides are TGTGCCAGCAGTTACACGGAGACAGGGGGCCGATATTTT. This gives the protein CASSYTETGGRYF.